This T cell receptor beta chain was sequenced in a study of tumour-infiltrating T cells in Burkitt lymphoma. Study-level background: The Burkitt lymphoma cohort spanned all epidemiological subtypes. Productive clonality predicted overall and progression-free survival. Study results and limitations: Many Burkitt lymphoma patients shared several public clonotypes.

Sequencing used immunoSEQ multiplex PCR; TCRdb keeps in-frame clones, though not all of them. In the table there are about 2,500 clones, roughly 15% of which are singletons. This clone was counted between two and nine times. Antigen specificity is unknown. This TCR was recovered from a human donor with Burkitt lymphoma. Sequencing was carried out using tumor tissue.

The CDR3 coding sequence is TGTGCCATCAGTCCGGGACAGGCGATCACTGAAGCTTTCTTT. Its translation: CAISPGQAITEAFF. The V and J genes are TRBV10-3 and TRBJ1-1, with TRBD1 matching over 8 bases. Germline lookup yields CDR1 ENHRY and CDR2 SYGVKD. Losses at the gene ends were 5 bases for V and 4 bases for J; bases not matched to a gene: 6. The CDR3 runs 14 residues.